This TCR beta chain is from a study of T and B cells in COVID-19 patients. About the study: Most recovered patients had mild to moderate COVID-19 treated as outpatients. Critical illness requiring mechanical ventilation or extracorporeal membrane oxygenation affected 12 of 20 active-infection patients. Study results and limitations: There were 2,000 to 2,500 TCR clusters exclusive to the recovered cohort, 30 to 40 with low generation probability. Few blood samples existed from mildly ill patients during symptoms or early in severe cases.

Germline V gene lookup returns CDR1 LNHDA and CDR2 SQIVND (reference sequence). This CDR3 is 13 amino acids long. Trimming took 3 bases from V and 5 from J, leaving 8 bases between them. From blood, about 250-500 ng of genomic DNA served as TRB template. Multiplex PCR with BIOMED2 TRB-A/B primer pools amplified TRB rearrangements. MiXCR was run by TCRdb on the multiplex PCR reads, yielding one entry per CDR3 protein. The sample has fewer than 25,000 distinct CDR3 sequences; 29% are singletons. Points on this clonotype: Antigen specificity is unknown.

The TCR sequence derives from a human donor who had recovered from COVID-19. Sequenced sample: blood. The rearrangement uses TRBV19 and TRBJ1-5; D gene unclear. The CDR3 bases are TGTGCCAGTAGTATGGACCGCGATCAGCCCCAGCATTTT. This translates into CASSMDRDQPQHF.